This TCR beta chain was retrieved from a study of cytomegalovirus exposure and HLA in healthy donors. Study-wide findings and caveats: One later analysis reportedly identified an Asian-associated ancestry cluster that showed fewer N-insertions than the roughly 640-donor mean. Later examination showed HLA-associated TCR beta chains had greater clonal expansion than equally common others. The authors assumed roughly uniform sequencing depth across donors for presence/absence analyses.

Points on this clone: Its specificity is unknown.

The PCR used 60 Vbeta and 13 Jbeta primers. Some clones are missing from TCRdb's copy, which holds only in-frame ones; the method was immunoSEQ multiplex PCR. Here the sample spans tens of thousands of clones, roughly 70% being singletons. Sequenced input: PBMCs. The source is a woman between 45 and 60 years old in good health and CMV-seropositive.

The CDR3 spells CASTQGRLAYAKQYF. CDR3 DNA: TGTGCCAGCACCCAAGGAAGACTAGCGTACGCCAAGCAGTACTTC. The V call is TRBV28, the J call TRBJ2-7, with 8 bases fitting TRBD2. This CDR3 is 15 amino acids long. V was pared by 7 bases and J by 8 bases, with 16 bases of the junction left unmatched. Germline loops: CDR1 MDHEN, CDR2 SYDVKM.